These T cell receptor beta chains were read from a single sample in a study of blood T cell repertoires in COVID-19. Sequencing was performed with immunoSEQ multiplex PCR; in TCRdb, only in-frame clones are kept and a portion is missing. The profile covers some 400,000 clones, with approximately 86% appearing a single time and roughly 3.1% taken by the ten largest. Sequencing used peripheral blood. The source is a human donor in a cohort sampled during active COVID-19. Each CDR3 is given with its conserved first and last residue. D genes are given only for firm matches. Size is stated for part of the rows, as once, few or many counts, or as a class when the clone is expanded.

clone_size j_call v_call d_call cdr3_aa cdr3_nt
- TRBJ2-7 TRBV7-2 TRBD2 CASRVGGSSYEQYF TGTGCCAGCAGAGTTGGCGGGAGCTCCTACGAGCAGTACTTC
- TRBJ1-4 TRBV11-2 - CASSLGRLNEKLFF TGTGCCAGCAGCTTAGGTCGTCTGAATGAAAAACTGTTTTTT
- TRBJ2-3 TRBV2 TRBD2 CASIGPSGFTDTQYF TGTGCCAGCATCGGGCCTAGCGGTTTCACAGATACGCAGTATTTT
- TRBJ2-3 TRBV5-6 TRBD1 CASSLLQGARRGLSDTQYF TGTGCCAGCAGCTTGTTACAGGGGGCGCGGCGAGGTCTTAGCGATACGCAGTATTTT
once TRBJ2-5 TRBV19 TRBD2 CASSMPAAGGGETQYF TGTGCCAGTAGTATGCCCGCGGCGGGGGGAGGAGAGACCCAGTACTTC
- TRBJ1-3 TRBV4-1 TRBD1 CASSIGTERLSGNTIYF TGCGCCAGCAGCATCGGGACAGAGCGATTATCTGGAAACACCATATATTTT
- TRBJ2-3 TRBV5-1 - CASSWQSTDTQYF TGCGCCAGCAGCTGGCAAAGCACAGATACGCAGTATTTT
- TRBJ1-2 TRBV7-8 - CASSLGQGLGYGYTF TGTGCCAGCAGCTTAGGTCAGGGGCTCGGCTATGGCTACACCTTC
few TRBJ2-5 TRBV25-1 - CASRAGGAQETQYF TGTGCCAGCAGGGCCGGCGGGGCCCAAGAGACCCAGTACTTC
few TRBJ1-3 TRBV3-1/TRBV3-2 - CASSQGRGDTIYF TGTGCCAGCAGCCAGGGCAGGGGCGACACCATATATTTT
- TRBJ1-1 TRBV19 TRBD1 CASSIRQGVRGTEAFF TGTGCCAGTAGTATTAGACAGGGGGTGCGGGGCACTGAAGCTTTCTTT
- TRBJ2-2 TRBV10-1 TRBD2 CAGRVGGYVAGVSGTGELFF TGCGCGGGCCGGGTGGGGGGGTATGTAGCGGGAGTATCCGGCACCGGGGAGCTGTTTTTT
- TRBJ1-6 TRBV2 - CASRARGNSPLHF TGTGCCAGCAGAGCCAGGGGTAATTCACCCCTCCACTTT
- TRBJ2-3 TRBV10-3 - CAATRGGGGTDTQYF TGTGCCGCAACAAGAGGGGGGGGCGGCACAGATACGCAGTATTTT
- TRBJ1-5 TRBV30 - CAWSGGQVNQPQHF TGTGCCTGGAGTGGTGGTCAGGTTAATCAGCCCCAGCATTTT
- TRBJ1-5 TRBV28 - CASSRGPRNQPQHF TGTGCCAGCAGCCGCGGCCCTCGCAATCAGCCCCAGCATTTT
- TRBJ2-3 TRBV19 TRBD1 CASSRGQGAEDTQYF TGTGCCAGTAGCCGTGGACAGGGGGCGGAAGATACGCAGTATTTT
- TRBJ1-4 TRBV3-1/TRBV3-2 TRBD1 CASSQEGQDEKLFF TGTGCCAGCAGCCAAGAAGGACAGGATGAAAAACTGTTTTTT
- TRBJ2-5 TRBV28 - CASSPPGHPGGQYF TGTGCCAGCAGTCCGCCGGGGCACCCCGGGGGCCAGTACTTC
- TRBJ2-2 TRBV27 TRBD1 CASSLSRTGSGELFF TGTGCCAGCAGTTTATCGCGGACAGGATCGGGGGAGCTGTTTTTT
- TRBJ2-7 TRBV15 - CATSRVPPSGIYEQYF TGTGCCACCAGCAGAGTCCCTCCATCGGGGATCTACGAGCAGTACTTC
- TRBJ2-7 TRBV6-6 TRBD1 CASSYGTGLEQYF TGTGCCAGCAGTTACGGGACAGGGCTGGAACAGTACTTC
- TRBJ2-7 TRBV7-9 TRBD1 CASSPGQGRIYEQYF TGTGCCAGCAGCCCGGGACAGGGAAGGATCTACGAGCAGTACTTC
- TRBJ2-3 TRBV5-1 TRBD2 CASRGEGDTQYF TGCGCCAGCAGGGGGGAGGGTGATACGCAGTATTTT
- TRBJ2-2 TRBV19 TRBD1 CASSIRGQGAGELFF TGTGCCAGTAGTATACGGGGACAGGGGGCCGGGGAGCTGTTTTTT
- TRBJ2-7 TRBV5-6 TRBD1 CASSLTGQFPYEQYF TGTGCCAGCAGCTTGACGGGACAGTTCCCCTACGAGCAGTACTTC
- TRBJ1-6 TRBV9 TRBD1 CARKGDRVLSPLHF TGTGCCAGAAAGGGGGACAGGGTCCTATCACCCCTCCACTTT
- TRBJ2-3 TRBV9 - CASSVNPGNTDTQYF TGTGCCAGCAGCGTGAACCCAGGAAACACAGATACGCAGTATTTT
few TRBJ2-3 TRBV30 TRBD2 CAWSSGRALGTDTQYF TGTGCCTGGTCTAGCGGGAGGGCCCTCGGCACAGATACGCAGTATTTT
- TRBJ2-5 TRBV2 - CAIRHDSQETQYF TGTGCCATCCGACACGATTCCCAAGAGACCCAGTACTTC
- TRBJ1-2 TRBV28 - CASSGSGRHGYTF TGTGCCAGCAGCGGCTCTGGGAGGCATGGCTACACCTTC
- TRBJ2-5 TRBV19 TRBD1 CASRTGGSSVQYF TGTGCCAGTCGGACAGGGGGCTCCTCGGTCCAGTACTTC
- TRBJ2-5 TRBV5-6 - CASSLKSTHQETQYF TGTGCCAGCAGCTTGAAGAGTACTCACCAAGAGACCCAGTACTTC
- TRBJ1-1 TRBV29-1 - CSVVLRALNTEAFF TGCAGCGTTGTTTTGAGGGCGTTGAACACTGAAGCTTTCTTT
once TRBJ2-1 TRBV5-4 TRBD2 CASSLWTSGGEAKNEQFF TGTGCCAGCAGCTTGTGGACTAGCGGGGGGGAGGCGAAAAATGAGCAGTTCTTC
- TRBJ2-2 TRBV9 TRBD2 CASSLTSGRSTGELFF TGTGCCAGCAGCTTGACTAGCGGGAGGTCCACCGGGGAGCTGTTTTTT
- TRBJ2-7 TRBV5-6 - CASSLRRTARREQYF TGTGCCAGCAGCTTGAGACGGACAGCCCGGAGGGAGCAGTACTTC
- TRBJ2-7 TRBV6-5 - CASSYSSDAYEQYF TGTGCCAGCAGTTACTCGTCAGATGCCTACGAGCAGTACTTC
- TRBJ1-6 TRBV19 - CASSMRRTANSPLHF TGTGCCAGTAGTATGAGGCGGACAGCAAATTCACCCCTCCACTTT
- TRBJ2-3 TRBV6-5 TRBD2 CASSWRTSGGADTQYF TGTGCCAGCAGTTGGCGGACTAGCGGGGGGGCGGATACGCAGTATTTT
- TRBJ2-1 TRBV4-1 TRBD2 CASRHLAGKGNEQFF TGCGCCAGCAGACATCTAGCGGGAAAAGGGAATGAGCAGTTCTTC
few TRBJ2-2 TRBV3-1/TRBV3-2 TRBD2 CASSQGLAGINTGELFF TGTGCCAGCAGCCAGGGACTAGCGGGGATAAACACCGGGGAGCTGTTTTTT
- TRBJ1-1 TRBV29-1 TRBD1 CSVARGTDTEAFF TGCAGCGTTGCCAGGGGGACGGACACTGAAGCTTTCTTT
- TRBJ1-1 TRBV2 TRBD1 CASSEGFGGQVNTEAFF TGTGCCAGCAGTGAAGGCTTCGGGGGACAGGTGAACACTGAAGCTTTCTTT
- TRBJ2-3 TRBV19 - CASTTHSSTDTQYF TGTGCCAGCACCACACATTCTAGCACAGATACGCAGTATTTT
- TRBJ1-1 TRBV3-1/TRBV3-2 - CASSQGAYEAFF TGTGCCAGCAGCCAAGGGGCCTATGAAGCTTTCTTT
- TRBJ2-3 TRBV19 TRBD1 CASSAGQGADTQYF TGTGCCAGTAGTGCCGGACAGGGGGCAGATACGCAGTATTTT
once TRBJ2-5 TRBV5-1 TRBD2 CASSLAGGGPSDPETQYF TGCGCCAGCAGCTTGGCGGGCGGGGGGCCATCCGATCCAGAGACCCAGTACTTC
once TRBJ2-5 TRBV9 - CASSEGGANQETQYF TGTGCCAGCAGCGAGGGGGGGGCTAACCAAGAGACCCAGTACTTC
- TRBJ2-7 TRBV19 - CASSPGTVSYEQYF TGTGCCAGTAGTCCCGGGACTGTATCCTACGAGCAGTACTTC
- TRBJ2-1 TRBV7-9 TRBD2 CASSASGSWNEQFF TGTGCCAGCAGCGCTAGCGGGAGCTGGAATGAGCAGTTCTTC
- TRBJ2-1 TRBV4-1 TRBD2 CASSQGGGLAVPYNEQFF TGCGCCAGCAGCCAAGGGGGGGGACTAGCGGTACCCTACAATGAGCAGTTCTTC
- TRBJ2-3 TRBV7-2 TRBD2 CASSPGGIAGVSEDTQYF TGTGCCAGCAGCCCGGGCGGGATAGCGGGGGTATCTGAAGATACGCAGTATTTT
- TRBJ2-1 TRBV9 - CASSVEGTGYNEQFF TGTGCCAGCAGCGTAGAGGGTACAGGGTACAATGAGCAGTTCTTC
- TRBJ2-3 TRBV28 TRBD2 CASSFRLAGLTDTQYF TGTGCCAGCAGTTTCCGGCTAGCGGGGTTAACAGATACGCAGTATTTT
- TRBJ1-5 TRBV7-3 - CASSLRRGEPQHF TGTGCCAGCAGTCTACGGCGGGGCGAGCCCCAGCATTTT
- TRBJ2-2 TRBV12-3/TRBV12-4 - CASTILSGGELFF TGTGCCAGCACCATCTTGAGCGGAGGGGAGCTGTTTTTT
- TRBJ1-1 TRBV11-1 TRBD1 CASSPGTGGPNTEAFF TGTGCCAGCAGCCCCGGGACAGGGGGCCCGAACACTGAAGCTTTCTTT
- TRBJ2-7 TRBV2 TRBD2 CASTQLAGGPYEQYF TGTGCCAGCACCCAACTAGCGGGAGGTCCCTACGAGCAGTACTTC
- TRBJ1-1 TRBV4-2 - CASSQEQGNTEAFF TGTGCCAGCAGCCAAGAACAGGGGAACACTGAAGCTTTCTTT